This TCR beta chain was captured in a study of early T cells in non-severe SARS-CoV-2 infection. Individual cDNA molecules received unique molecular identifiers during library preparation. Via MiXCR, TCRdb re-called the 5' RACE reads, giving one row per CDR3 protein. The sample includes over 95,000 distinct CDR3 sequences, roughly 15% of them seen just once. Whole-study results and caveats: Using VDJdb, the matching emphasized anti-spike CD8 responses while missing private and CD4 specificities.

Concerning this clonotype: The antigen remains unidentified.

CDR1 is LGHDT and CDR2 is YNNKEL in the germline V gene (reference sequence). The CDR3 totals 18 residues. V was cut by 3 bases and J by 3 bases, with 22 bases left in between. The J gene is TRBJ2-3, the V gene TRBV3-1; perhaps TRBD2 as D (6 bases). Specimen: whole blood. This TCR derives from an adult who was a healthcare worker with PCR-confirmed SARS-CoV-2 infection or an uninfected control (not recorded which). CDR3 amino acids: CASSHGVGTSPGTDTQYF. DNA for the CDR3: TGTGCCAGCAGCCATGGAGTCGGGACTTCCCCCGGGACAGATACGCAGTATTTT.